The 26 T cell receptor beta chains given below trace back to one sample, sequenced in a study of blood T cell repertoires in COVID-19. The data were produced by immunoSEQ multiplex PCR, yet TCRdb's version contains in-frame clones alone and is incomplete. The data show 190,000 or so clones, 81% seen once. The sequenced material came from PBMCs or T cells enriched from blood (not recorded which). The origin of the receptors is a man aged 35 to 55 who had recovered from COVID-19.

V gene TRBV12-3 or TRBV12-4 combines with J gene TRBJ1-1; D gene unclear. The CDR3 is 11 amino acids. V lost 3 bases and J lost 7, with 6 bases in between. The DNA for the CDR3 is TGTGCCAGCAGTTTTCCGGTTGAAGCTTTCTTT. Translated: CASSFPVEAFF.

The rearrangement uses TRBV12-5 and TRBJ2-3; D perhaps matches TRBD1 (5 bases). CDR1 and CDR2 from the germline V gene are LGHNT and FRNRAP. This CDR3 region has 15 residues. V lost 7 bases and J 8 bases, leaving 22 bases between the germline ends. The chain's CDR3 is CASALTGASVGTQYF. The CDR3 DNA follows: TGTGCTAGTGCCTTAACAGGAGCGAGCGTAGGTACGCAGTATTTT.

This clone was counted a single time. The rearrangement uses TRBV19 and TRBJ1-2; D uncertain. Deletions cut 2 bases from V and 9 bases from J, with 10 bases between. There are 12 residues in the CDR3. In germline, CDR1 is LNHDA, CDR2 SQIVND (reference sequence). The CDR3: CASSIRGLRYTF. The CDR3 bases are TGTGCCAGTAGTATAAGAGGGCTTCGCTACACCTTC.

The chain combines TRBV6-5 with TRBJ2-7; 7 bases agree with TRBD1. J was trimmed by 2 bases and V by 7 bases; bases with no gene match: 11. This CDR3 comprises 15 residues. Germline V gives CDR1 MNHEY, CDR2 SVGAGI. CDR3 amino acids: CASTLRDSETYEQYF. The CDR3 nucleotides read TGTGCCAGCACTCTCCGGGACAGCGAGACCTACGAGCAGTACTTC.

This chain links TRBV18 with TRBJ2-5, with D maybe TRBD2 (5 bases). The CDR3 runs to 14 residues. Germline values: CDR1 KGHSH, CDR2 LQKENI. The V end was cut by 3 bases, the J end by 1 base, with 9 bases between. Here the CDR3 DNA reads TGTGCCAGCTCACCGAGGGCCAGCCAAGAGACCCAGTACTTC. Protein sequence: CASSPRASQETQYF.

The rearrangement links TRBV19 to TRBJ1-1; 7 bases match TRBD1. Germline values: CDR1 LNHDA, CDR2 SQIVND (reference sequence). With 8 bases clipped from V and 6 bases from J, the junction kept 12 bases outside the gene matches. This CDR3 has 14 residues. This CDR3 is CASGTESSSAEAFF. CDR3 coding DNA: TGTGCCAGTGGGACAGAGTCTTCCAGCGCTGAAGCTTTCTTT.

The sample holds one count of this clone. The chain links TRBV19 to TRBJ2-7, with TRBD2 matching over 8 bases. CDR3 length: 15 amino acids. V dropped 7 bases and J dropped 3; count of bases not matched to a gene: 11. Germline V CDR1 and CDR2: LNHDA, SQIVND (reference sequence). CDR3 amino acids: CASTPSGLAFYEQYF. In nucleotides, the CDR3 is TGTGCCAGTACCCCCTCTGGACTAGCTTTCTACGAGCAGTACTTC.

CDR3 region: CASSSELAGPAYEQYF. The CDR3 nucleotides are TGTGCCAGCAGCTCGGAACTAGCGGGGCCTGCCTACGAGCAGTACTTC. The chain uses TRBV7-8 and TRBJ2-7; 10 bases are a match to TRBD2. Germline V lookup: CDR1 SGHVS, CDR2 FQNEAQ. This CDR3 has 16 residues. Losses at the gene ends were 4 bases for V and 2 bases for J; bases not matched to a gene: 8.

This clone was counted once. The rearrangement uses TRBV3-1 (or the pseudogene TRBV3-2) and TRBJ1-3, with 7 bases lining up with TRBD1. This CDR3 spans 13 amino acids. Germline lookup yields CDR1 LGHDT and CDR2 YNNKEL (reference sequence). Trimming removed 4 bases from V and 6 bases from J; junction bases left unmatched: 3. CDR3 nucleotides: TGTGCCAGCAGCCCTACAGGGGTAAACACCATATATTTT. Encoded protein: CASSPTGVNTIYF.

For the CDR3, the DNA is TGTGCCAGCAGCTTAAGAGTCGGGACAGACCAGGTTGATAACACTGAAGCTTTCTTT. Protein: CASSLRVGTDQVDNTEAFF. This chain connects TRBV7-8 to TRBJ1-1; 7 bases line up with TRBD1. Looked up from germline, CDR1 is SGHVS and CDR2 is FQNEAQ. This CDR3 has 19 amino acids. Trimming took 2 bases from V and 2 from J; bases not matched to a gene: 17.

The CDR3 protein is CASSQDAGGRGYTF. The CDR3 DNA sequence: TGTGCCAGCAGCCAAGATGCGGGGGGCCGTGGCTACACCTTC. The chain carries TRBV3-1 (or the pseudogene TRBV3-2) and TRBJ1-2; possibly TRBD1 for D (6 bases). The V end lost 0 bases, the J end lost 7 bases, and 12 bases lay between the germline ends. Germline loops: CDR1 LGHDT, CDR2 YNNKEL (reference sequence). The CDR3 totals 14 residues.

J is TRBJ2-7 and V is TRBV6-4; D not certain. The CDR3 is made up of 16 amino acids. V lost 0 bases and J lost 2, with 14 bases in between. Germline V gene data show CDR1 as MRHNA and CDR2 as SNTAGT. As DNA, the CDR3 is TGTGCCAGCAGTGACTCCCCCGACAAGTGTGCCTACGAGCAGTACTTC. It translates to CASSDSPDKCAYEQYF.

The chain joins TRBV3-1 (or the pseudogene TRBV3-2) to TRBJ2-5; D is possibly TRBD1 (8 bases). Germline lookup yields CDR1 LGHDT and CDR2 YNNKEL (reference sequence). The V end was cut by 2 bases, the J end by 5 bases, with 18 bases between. The CDR3 runs to 16 residues. CDR3 sequence reads: CASSQTNRGGRETQYF. CDR3 bases: TGTGCCAGCAGCCAAACCAACAGGGGGGGGCGGGAGACCCAGTACTTC.

V is TRBV18 and J is TRBJ2-1, with TRBD2 as a possible D gene (5 bases). The CDR3 loop spans 13 amino acids. V was cut by 3 bases and J by 4 bases, with 7 bases left in between. Germline V gene sequence: CDR1 KGHSH, CDR2 LQKENI. As DNA, the CDR3 is TGTGCCAGCTCACCCGGGATTTACAATGAGCAGTTCTTC. Protein: CASSPGIYNEQFF.

The chain employs TRBV11-2 and TRBJ1-2; 10 nucleotides agree with TRBD1. The CDR3 extends over 14 amino acids. Per the germline V gene, CDR1 is SGHAT and CDR2 is FQNNGV. The junction had 4 bases not matched to a gene; V was cut back by 5 bases and J by 4 bases. The CDR3 loop reads CASSRQGAGYGYTF. The CDR3 DNA reads TGTGCCAGCAGCAGACAGGGGGCCGGCTATGGCTACACCTTC.

The chain carries TRBV7-9 and TRBJ1-5; D is perhaps TRBD1 (5 bases). Trimming took off 4 bases at V and 3 bases at J, with 10 bases between the two ends. The CDR3 is 14 residues long. Germline V gene lookup returns CDR1 SEHNR and CDR2 FQNEAQ (reference sequence). DNA for the CDR3: TGTGCCAGCAGCTGGGGGGATTTCAATCAGCCCCAGCATTTT. The encoded protein is CASSWGDFNQPQHF. The full variable domain, its missing parts supplied by reference TRBV7-9 and TRBJ1-5, is DTGVSQNPRHKITKRGQNVTFRCDPISEHNRLYWYRQTLGQGPEFLTYFQNEAQLEKSRLLSDRFSAERPKGSFSTLEIQRTEQGDSAMYLCASSWGDFNQPQHFGDGTRLSIL.

This sequence joins TRBV6-4 and TRBJ1-2; maybe TRBD1 (6 bases). CDR1 MRHNA and CDR2 SNTAGT come from the germline V gene. The CDR3 consists of 13 residues. V was trimmed by 6 bases and J by 2 bases, leaving 10 bases between them. The CDR3 here is CASSQGRNYGYTF. The CDR3 region has the DNA TGTGCCAGCAGCCAGGGGCGGAACTATGGCTACACCTTC.

This clone came up a few times. This chain links TRBV6-5 with TRBJ2-1; TRBD2 matches at 7 bases. The CDR3 runs to 13 residues. Germline V gene sequence: CDR1 MNHEY, CDR2 SVGAGI. The V and J ends lost 7 bases and 4 bases, in that order; junction bases with no gene match: 4. The CDR3 region has the DNA TGTGCCAGCACCAGCGGGGCTTACAATGAGCAGTTCTTC. This translates into CASTSGAYNEQFF.

The gene calls are TRBV5-1 and TRBJ2-5; TRBD2 agrees at 10 bases. The ends lost 3 bases at V and 4 bases at J; junction bases unmatched: 0. Germline CDR1 reads SGHRS; CDR2 reads YFSETQ. This CDR3 spans 13 amino acids. As DNA, the CDR3 is TGCGCCAGCAGCTGGACTAGCGGAGAGACCCAGTACTTC. Protein: CASSWTSGETQYF.

The table lists this clone with a few counts. Here the CDR3 reads CATRAGRQETQYF. The DNA of the CDR3 is TGTGCCACGCGGGCAGGGAGGCAAGAGACCCAGTACTTC. V usage is TRBV15 and J usage is TRBJ2-5; weak D call: TRBD2 (6 bases). The V gene's germline CDR1 is LNHNV and CDR2 YYDKDF (reference sequence). The CDR3 runs 13 residues. The germline V and J ends were trimmed by 9 bases and 2 bases, with 13 bases remaining between them. Filled out from reference TRBV15 and TRBJ2-5, the complete variable domain reads DAMVIQNPRYQVTQFGKPVTLSCSQTLNHNVMYWYQQKSSQAPKLLFHYYDKDFNNEADTPDNFQSRRPNTSFCFLDIRSPGLGDTAMYLCATRAGRQETQYFGPGTRLLVL.

This chain connects TRBV5-1 to TRBJ2-3; 14 bases map to TRBD2. Trimming cost V 4 bases and J 4 bases; bases outside gene matches: 8. CDR1 is SGHRS and CDR2 is YFSETQ in the germline V gene. The CDR3 loop spans 17 amino acids. The CDR3 DNA is TGCGCCAGCAGCCTTAGAGGACTAGCGGGGGGCGCAGATACGCAGTATTTT. Its translation: CASSLRGLAGGADTQYF. Supplemented by reference TRBV5-1 and TRBJ2-3, the full variable domain reads KAGVTQTPRYLIKTRGQQVTLSCSPISGHRSVSWYQQTPGQGLQFLFEYFSETQRNKGNFPGRFSGRQFSNSRSEMNVSTLELGDSALYLCASSLRGLAGGADTQYFGPGTRLTVL.

The chain carries TRBV19 and TRBJ1-6, with 11 positions matching TRBD1. Germline-derived CDR1 and CDR2 are LNHDA and SQIVND (reference sequence). V was pared by 3 bases and J by 1 base, with 2 bases of the junction left unmatched. This CDR3 spans 17 amino acids. CDR3 sequence (DNA): TGTGCCAGTAGTATCGGACAGGGGGCTTCCTATAATTCACCCCTCCACTTT. It encodes CASSIGQGASYNSPLHF.

This rearrangement joins TRBV10-1 to TRBJ2-2; 8 bases agree with TRBD2. The V gene end was trimmed by 6 bases and the J gene end by 6 bases; junction bases not matched to a gene: 6. In germline, CDR1 is WNHNN, CDR2 SYGVQD (reference sequence). CDR3 length: 14 amino acids. CDR3 amino acids: CASSPAGVAGELFF. In DNA form, the CDR3 reads TGCGCCAGCAGCCCAGCGGGAGTGGCCGGGGAGCTGTTTTTT.

The count of this clone is one. The chain links TRBV19 to TRBJ1-5, with 9 bases matching TRBD1. Per the germline V gene, CDR1 is LNHDA and CDR2 is SQIVND (reference sequence). V shed 6 bases, J shed 1 base, and the junction held 13 bases outside the gene matches. The CDR3 has 18 amino acids. Here the CDR3 DNA reads TGTGCCAGTAGCCCGGGACAGGGAAGTTTGGGAAGCAATCAGCCCCAGCATTTT. As protein: CASSPGQGSLGSNQPQHF.

The gene calls are TRBV9 and TRBJ2-2; D unresolved. This CDR3 region has 14 residues. V shed 4 bases and J shed 0 bases, with 7 bases lying between them. From germline, CDR1 is SGDLS and CDR2 YYNGEE. DNA for the CDR3: TGTGCCAGCAGCAACTCTCCGAACACCGGGGAGCTGTTTTTT. This translates into CASSNSPNTGELFF.

This chain links TRBV6-1 with TRBJ1-6; 10 bases line up with TRBD1. Germline V gene lookup returns CDR1 MNHNS and CDR2 SASEGT. The ends lost 2 bases at V and 0 bases at J; junction bases unmatched: 7. This CDR3 has 19 amino acids. CDR3 sequence (DNA): TGTGCCAGCAGTGAAACCGGGACAGGGGTAGGCTCCTATAATTCACCCCTCCACTTT. Amino acids: CASSETGTGVGSYNSPLHF.